These 20 T cell receptor beta chains came from one sample sequenced in a study of response to subunit inactivated influenza vaccine. TCRdb re-derived calls from the RT-PCR reads in MiXCR, one entry per CDR3 protein. Of around 760,000 distinct CDR3 sequences in the sample, roughly 14% were seen once. Source: PBMCs from blood, taken 14 to 15 days before vaccination. The receptors originated from a man over 45 who received an inactivated influenza vaccine.

The chain uses TRBV11-2 and TRBJ2-3; 9 bases are a match to TRBD2. Germline CDR1 SGHAT, CDR2 FQNNGV. V shed 1 base, J shed 6 bases, and the junction held 14 bases outside the gene matches. CDR3 length: 18 amino acids. Written as DNA, the CDR3 is TGTGCCAGCAGCTTAGGACTCTTTCAAGCGGGGGGCGGGGATACGCAGTATTTT. Residues: CASSLGLFQAGGGDTQYF.

The genes are TRBV29-1 and TRBJ2-5; 9 bases agree with TRBD1. CDR3 length equals 13 residues. Germline CDR1 reads SQVTM; CDR2 reads ANQGSEA. V was clipped by 5 bases and J by 5 bases; unmatched bases: 6. The CDR3: CSVTQGAGETQYF. In DNA, the CDR3 is TGCAGCGTTACACAGGGGGCAGGGGAGACCCAGTACTTC.

This clonotype appeared a few times. The chain recombines TRBV4-2 with TRBJ2-1, with unresolved D. The V end was cut by 1 base, the J end by 5 bases, with 12 bases between. The CDR3 totals 15 residues. CDR1 is LGHNA, CDR2 YNFKEQ, per germline. The CDR3 nucleotides read TGTGCCAGCAGCCAAGTGAGTCCTAAGAACAATGAGCAGTTCTTC. Its translation: CASSQVSPKNNEQFF.

This clonotype has more than one count but fewer than ten. The rearrangement uses TRBV15 and TRBJ2-4, with a weak D call TRBD2 (5 bases). From germline, CDR1 is LNHNV and CDR2 YYDKDF (reference sequence). V was pared by 0 bases and J by 4 bases, with 13 bases between. The CDR3 contains 16 residues. CDR3 loop: CATSRDHGKEKNIQYF. For the CDR3, the DNA is TGTGCCACCAGCAGAGACCACGGGAAAGAAAAAAACATTCAGTACTTC.

This sequence joins TRBV20-1 and TRBJ1-1; D is possibly TRBD1 (5 bases). The V end lost 6 bases, the J end lost 3 bases, and 17 bases lay between the germline ends. The CDR3 is made up of 14 amino acids. CDR1 is DFQATT, CDR2 SNEGSKA, per germline (reference sequence). Here the CDR3 reads CSAVGVMRDTEAFF. The CDR3 region has the DNA TGCAGTGCCGTGGGGGTGATGAGGGACACTGAAGCTTTCTTT.

The V gene is TRBV5-1, the J gene TRBJ2-2; 7 positions agree with TRBD2. The CDR3 covers 15 residues. The V gene's germline CDR1 is SGHRS and CDR2 YFSETQ. V was pared by 0 bases and J by 5 bases, with 4 bases of the junction left unmatched. In DNA form, the CDR3 reads TGCGCCAGCAGCTTGGCAAGCGGGGTAACCGGGGAGCTGTTTTTT. Residues: CASSLASGVTGELFF.

There are a few counts of this clonotype. V usage is TRBV9 and J usage is TRBJ2-2; 7 bases map to TRBD1. V shed 4 bases, J shed 6 bases, and the junction held 6 bases outside the gene matches. Germline V lookup: CDR1 SGDLS, CDR2 YYNGEE. The CDR3 extends over 14 amino acids. The CDR3 is CASSQQTGPGELFF. DNA for the CDR3: TGTGCCAGCAGCCAGCAGACAGGGCCCGGGGAGCTGTTTTTT.

The J gene is TRBJ2-4, the V gene TRBV4-2; D is uncertain. The V gene's germline CDR1 is LGHNA and CDR2 YNFKEQ. V shed 5 bases and J shed 5 bases, with 13 bases lying between them. The CDR3 extends over 14 amino acids. The CDR3 here is CASSWGWRQNIQYF. CDR3 DNA: TGTGCCAGCAGCTGGGGTTGGCGACAAAACATTCAGTACTTC.

The gene calls are TRBV9 and TRBJ2-1, with 9 bases aligning to TRBD2. Germline V lookup: CDR1 SGDLS, CDR2 YYNGEE. The CDR3 runs 14 residues. V gave up 2 bases and J gave up 10 bases; unmatched junction bases: 7. The CDR3 DNA sequence: TGTGCCAGCAGCGTTAGCGGGAGTTCGGGAGAGCAGTTCTTC. The encoded protein is CASSVSGSSGEQFF. The full variable domain, its missing parts supplied by reference TRBV9 and TRBJ2-1, is DSGVTQTPKHLITATGQRVTLRCSPRSGDLSVYWYQQSLDQGLQFLIQYYNGEERAKGNILERFSAQQFPDLHSELNLSSLELGDSALYFCASSVSGSSGEQFFGPGTRLTVL.

V is TRBV5-6 and J is TRBJ2-7; weak D call: TRBD2 (6 bases). CDR3 length equals 15 residues. Per germline, CDR1 SGHDT and CDR2 YYEEEE. Trimming removed 4 bases at V and 5 bases at J, with 19 bases between. CDR3 coding DNA: TGTGCCAGCAGCGTTGGACCATCTTCGGGGGACGAGCAGTACTTC. Translated: CASSVGPSSGDEQYF.

This clonotype was observed a few times. This rearrangement joins TRBV20-1 to TRBJ2-3; 7 nucleotides agree with TRBD1. This CDR3 is 15 amino acids long. Germline V gene lookup returns CDR1 DFQATT and CDR2 SNEGSKA (reference sequence). Trimming took 2 bases from V and 4 from J; bases not matched to a gene: 9. The CDR3 DNA reads TGCAGTGCTAGAAGTTACGAGGGGGCGGCAGATACGCAGTATTTT. Its protein is CSARSYEGAADTQYF.

CDR3 in amino acids: CASGGQGNTGELFF. The DNA of the CDR3 is TGTGCCAGCGGGGGACAGGGGAACACCGGGGAGCTGTTTTTT. The V and J genes are TRBV11-2 and TRBJ2-2; 9 bases match TRBD1. The CDR3 is 14 amino acids. V gave up 8 bases and J gave up 1 base; unmatched junction bases: 2. The germline V gene encodes CDR1 SGHAT and CDR2 FQNNGV.

This clonotype has only one observation. The CDR3 sequence: CASSLVFGTAPDTQYF. The CDR3 nucleotides are TGTGCCAGCAGCTTAGTGTTCGGGACAGCCCCAGATACGCAGTATTTT. This chain joins TRBV7-8 and TRBJ2-3, with TRBD1 identical over 7 bases. The germline CDR1 and CDR2 sequences are SGHVS and FQNEAQ. The CDR3 loop spans 16 amino acids. Germline trimming cut 1 base from V and 4 bases from J; bases unmatched to any gene: 8.

This chain connects TRBV20-1 to TRBJ2-7; 9 bases align to TRBD1. The CDR3 spans 15 residues. Germline V gene sequence: CDR1 DFQATT, CDR2 SNEGSKA (reference sequence). Trimming removed 3 bases from V and 2 bases from J; junction bases left unmatched: 8. CDR3 in amino acids: CSASGLRQGAYEQYF. The CDR3 DNA is TGCAGTGCTAGTGGGTTAAGACAGGGGGCCTACGAGCAGTACTTC.

This clonotype was seen more than once but under ten times. The chain links TRBV30 to TRBJ1-6, with D hard to call. This CDR3 has 13 residues. Trimming took off 2 bases at V and 7 bases at J, with 9 bases between the two ends. Germline V gene sequence: CDR1 GTSNPN, CDR2 SVGIG (reference sequence). In DNA, the CDR3 is TGTGCCTGGAGTCCTCAGGCGAATTCACCCCTCCACTTT. It specifies CAWSPQANSPLHF.

In its sample, this clonotype was seen many times. The chain couples TRBV28 to TRBJ2-2; unclear D gene. Germline values: CDR1 MDHEN, CDR2 SYDVKM. Trimming left V 6 bases short and J 4 bases short, with 6 bases between. The CDR3 length is 12 residues. The CDR3 protein is CASRSSTGELFF. The CDR3 region has the DNA TGTGCCAGCAGATCATCCACCGGGGAGCTGTTTTTT.

This clonotype was detected a few times. This sequence joins TRBV6-5 and TRBJ2-1; 7 nucleotides match TRBD2. The germline gives CDR1 MNHEY, CDR2 SVGAGI. Trimming at V came to 2 bases and at J to 6 bases, leaving 7 bases not matched to a gene. The CDR3 has 15 amino acids. CDR3 sequence reads: CASSYGLADFNEQFF. The CDR3 DNA sequence: TGTGCCAGCAGTTACGGGCTAGCGGACTTCAATGAGCAGTTCTTC.

This clonotype has at least ten counts. J is TRBJ2-3 and V is TRBV5-1; D is ambiguous. This CDR3 contains 16 residues. Germline CDR1 reads SGHRS; CDR2 reads YFSETQ. With 2 bases removed from V and 2 bases from J, the gap between germline ends came to 15 bases. In DNA form, the CDR3 reads TGCGCCAGCAGCTTCCCGGGCCTTGGTGTCACAGATACGCAGTATTTT. Translation gives CASSFPGLGVTDTQYF. Combining the CDR3 with reference TRBV5-1 and TRBJ2-3 gives the whole variable domain KAGVTQTPRYLIKTRGQQVTLSCSPISGHRSVSWYQQTPGQGLQFLFEYFSETQRNKGNFPGRFSGRQFSNSRSEMNVSTLELGDSALYLCASSFPGLGVTDTQYFGPGTRLTVL.

V and J are TRBV3-1 and TRBJ2-1; perhaps TRBD2 as D (6 bases). Germline assignment: CDR1 LGHDT and CDR2 YNNKEL (reference sequence). The CDR3 runs to 13 residues. V was clipped by 4 bases and J by 7 bases, with 11 bases between them. CDR3 in DNA: TGTGCCAGCAGCCGGGACTCTACAAATGAGCAGTTCTTC. Protein: CASSRDSTNEQFF.

The genes are TRBV6-1 and TRBJ2-1; the match to TRBD2 covers 12 bases. Germline values: CDR1 MNHNS, CDR2 SASEGT. CDR3 length: 14 residues. V trimming: 8 bases; J trimming: 6 bases; junction bases outside the gene matches: 5. The CDR3 loop is CASRGTSGLNEQFF. The CDR3 coding sequence is TGTGCCAGCCGAGGGACTAGCGGGCTCAATGAGCAGTTCTTC.